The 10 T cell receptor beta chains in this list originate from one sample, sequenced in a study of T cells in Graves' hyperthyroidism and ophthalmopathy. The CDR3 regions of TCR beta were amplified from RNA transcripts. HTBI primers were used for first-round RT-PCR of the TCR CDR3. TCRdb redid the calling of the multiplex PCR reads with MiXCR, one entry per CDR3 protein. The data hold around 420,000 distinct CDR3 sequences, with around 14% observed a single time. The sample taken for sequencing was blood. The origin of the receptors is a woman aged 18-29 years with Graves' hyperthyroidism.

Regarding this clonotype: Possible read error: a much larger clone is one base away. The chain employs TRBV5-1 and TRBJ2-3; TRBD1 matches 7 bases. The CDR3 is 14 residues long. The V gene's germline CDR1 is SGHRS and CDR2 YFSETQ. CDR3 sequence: CTSSGGAYTDTQYF. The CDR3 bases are TGCACCAGCTCAGGGGGAGCGTACACAGATACGCAGTATTTT. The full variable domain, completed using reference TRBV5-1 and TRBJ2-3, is KAGVTQTPRYLIKTRGQQVTLSCSPISGHRSVSWYQQTPGQGLQFLFEYFSETQRNKGNFPGRFSGRQFSNSRSEMNVSTLELGDSALYLCTSSGGAYTDTQYFGPGTRLTVL.

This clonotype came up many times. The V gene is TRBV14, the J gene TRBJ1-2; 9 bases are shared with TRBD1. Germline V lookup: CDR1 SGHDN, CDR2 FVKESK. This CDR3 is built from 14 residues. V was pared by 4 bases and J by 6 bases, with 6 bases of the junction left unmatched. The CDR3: CASSRDRDGHGYTF. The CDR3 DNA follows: TGTGCCAGCAGCCGGGACAGGGATGGACATGGCTACACCTTC.

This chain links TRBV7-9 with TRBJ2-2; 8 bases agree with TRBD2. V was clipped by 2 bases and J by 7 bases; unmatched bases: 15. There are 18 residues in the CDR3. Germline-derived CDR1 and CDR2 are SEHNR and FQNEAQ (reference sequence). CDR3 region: CASSLRPGLVLESGELFF. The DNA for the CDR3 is TGTGCCAGCAGCTTACGCCCGGGACTAGTACTCGAGAGCGGGGAGCTGTTTTTT.

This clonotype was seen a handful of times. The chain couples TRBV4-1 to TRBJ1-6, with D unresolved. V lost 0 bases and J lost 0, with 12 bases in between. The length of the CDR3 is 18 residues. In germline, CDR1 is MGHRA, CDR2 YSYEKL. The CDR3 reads CASSQDSGIRSYNSPLHF. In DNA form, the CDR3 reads TGCGCCAGCAGCCAAGACTCGGGGATTCGCTCCTATAATTCACCCCTCCACTTT.

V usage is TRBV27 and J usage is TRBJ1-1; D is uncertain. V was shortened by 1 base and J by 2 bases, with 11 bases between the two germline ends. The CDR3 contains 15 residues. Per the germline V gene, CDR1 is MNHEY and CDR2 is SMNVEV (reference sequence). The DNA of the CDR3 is TGTGCCAGCAGTTTATTTGATGGGCAAAACACTGAAGCTTTCTTT. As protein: CASSLFDGQNTEAFF.

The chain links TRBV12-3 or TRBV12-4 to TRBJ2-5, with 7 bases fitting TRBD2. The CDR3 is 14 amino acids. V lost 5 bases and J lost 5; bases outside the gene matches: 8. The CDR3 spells CASSPLGGSETQYF. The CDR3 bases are TGTGCCAGCAGTCCTCTGGGCGGGAGTGAGACCCAGTACTTC.

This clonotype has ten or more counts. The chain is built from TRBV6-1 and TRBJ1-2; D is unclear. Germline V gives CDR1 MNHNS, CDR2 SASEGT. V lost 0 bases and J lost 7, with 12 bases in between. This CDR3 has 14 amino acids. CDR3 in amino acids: CASSEAGGPAGYTF. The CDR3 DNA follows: TGTGCCAGCAGTGAAGCGGGAGGGCCGGCTGGCTACACCTTC.

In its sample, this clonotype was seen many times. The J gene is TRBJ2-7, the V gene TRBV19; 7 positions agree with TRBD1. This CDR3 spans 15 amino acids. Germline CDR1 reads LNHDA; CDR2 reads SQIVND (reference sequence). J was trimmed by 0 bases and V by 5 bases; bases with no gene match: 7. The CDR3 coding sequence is TGTGCCAGTAGTGAAGGCCGGGACAGCTCCTACGAGCAGTACTTC. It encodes CASSEGRDSSYEQYF.

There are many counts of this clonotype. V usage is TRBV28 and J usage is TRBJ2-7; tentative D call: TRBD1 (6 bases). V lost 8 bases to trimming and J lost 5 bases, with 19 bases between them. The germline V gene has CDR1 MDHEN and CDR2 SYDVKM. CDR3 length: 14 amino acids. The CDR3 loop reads CASLDRTVLHEQYF. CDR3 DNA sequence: TGTGCCAGCCTTGATCGGACAGTCCTCCACGAGCAGTACTTC.

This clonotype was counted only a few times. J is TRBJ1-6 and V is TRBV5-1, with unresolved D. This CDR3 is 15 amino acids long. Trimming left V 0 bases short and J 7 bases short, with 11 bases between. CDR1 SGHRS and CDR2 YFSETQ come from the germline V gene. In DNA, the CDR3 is TGCGCCAGCAGCTTGGAGTCCCTGAAGAATTCACCCCTCCACTTT. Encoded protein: CASSLESLKNSPLHF.